This T cell receptor beta chain was sequenced during a study of blood T cell repertoires in COVID-19. In the study overall: The study drew acute and convalescent COVID-19 samples from the United States, Italy and Spain. PBMCs, B-cell-depleted T cells, or T cells were the source of the cDNA or gDNA that made up the material.

Germline V lookup: CDR1 KGHSH, CDR2 LQKENI. The CDR3 spans 14 residues. V was clipped by 3 bases and J by 4 bases; unmatched bases: 4. Source study methods: Amplification of reference gene primers was used by the study to estimate nucleated cell counts. Sequencing used immunoSEQ multiplex PCR; TCRdb keeps in-frame clones, though not all of them. The V and J calls and the clone size are those of that table, but D and trimming were determined from the DNA. The sample carries about 18,000 clones, roughly 93% recorded once. The source is a human donor in a cohort sampled during active COVID-19. Source material: peripheral blood. This chain links TRBV18 with TRBJ1-1, with 8 positions matching TRBD1. The CDR3 nucleotides are TGTGCCAGCTCACCCACACAGGGGGGCACTGAAGCTTTCTTT. This gives the protein CASSPTQGGTEAFF. Variable domain in full (rest from reference TRBV18 and TRBJ1-1): NAGVMQNPRHLVRRRGQEARLRCSPMKGHSHVYWYRQLPEEGLKFMVYLQKENIIDESGMPKERFSAEFPKEGPSILRIQQVVRGDSAAYFCASSPTQGGTEAFFGQGTRLTVV.